This T cell receptor beta chain was identified in a study of shared clonotypes between healthy human individuals. The ends were cut back, 4 bases at V and 4 bases at J, with 7 bases in the middle. Germline V CDR1 and CDR2: MDHEN, SYDVKM. There are 12 residues in the CDR3. Produced via immunoSEQ multiplex PCR; TCRdb's table is partial and in-frame only. The sample lists about a million clones; approximately 77% were seen once. As for this clone: Other DNA sequences in the sample encode the same CDR3.

The rearrangement uses TRBV28 and TRBJ2-5; weak D call: TRBD1 (5 bases). Sequences were obtained from memory CD4+ T cells from PBMCs. As to subset: CD45RA-negative fraction. This clonotype originated in a man aged 18 to 29 in good health. Some clones in this sample may be carry-over from other donors' samples. The DNA of the CDR3 is TGTGCCAGCAGTTGGGGCCCAGAGACCCAGTACTTC. Amino acid sequence: CASSWGPETQYF. The full variable domain, with the rest looked up from reference TRBV28 and TRBJ2-5, is DVKVTQSSRYLVKRTGEKVFLECVQDMDHENMFWYRQDPGLGLRLIYFSYDVKMKEKGDIPEGYSVSREKKERFSLILESASTNQTSMYLCASSWGPETQYFGPGTRLLVL.